This T cell receptor (beta chain) was profiled in a study of T cell changes during pregnancy in multiple sclerosis. The CDR3 contains 13 residues. Germline assignment: CDR1 MNHEY and CDR2 SMNVEV (reference sequence). V gave up 2 bases and J gave up 9 bases; unmatched junction bases: 4. Here immunoSEQ multiplex PCR was the method, and the copy in TCRdb shows in-frame clones only, minus some. Of some 59,000 clones in the sample, around 89% were seen once. The source material was peripheral blood, sampled in the first trimester of pregnancy. The chain is built from TRBV27 and TRBJ2-1; 7 positions agree with TRBD1. This clonotype was obtained from a female donor with multiple sclerosis, enrolled in a pregnancy study. The CDR3 DNA is TGTGCCAGCAGTTTAAGGGGGCACAGTGAGCAGTTCTTC. Amino acids: CASSLRGHSEQFF.